A selection of T cell receptor beta chains follows, all from one sample in a study of blood T cells in healthy people across ages. A single record per CDR3 protein comes from TCRdb applying MiXCR to the 5' RACE reads. The sample holds some 1.5 million distinct CDR3 sequences, less than 45% seen once. What was sequenced was blood. The source is a woman between 18 and 29 years old in good health. CDR3s leave out the opening cysteine and the closing phenylalanine or tryptophan. The D gene is left open where the match is weak.

d_call j_call v_call cdr3_aa
- TRBJ1-5 TRBV20-1 SASHTPEGQPQH
- TRBJ1-6 TRBV12-5 ASGLVIAPLNFPLH
- TRBJ1-5 TRBV15 ATSRDLDRRIGNQPQH
TRBD2 TRBJ2-5 TRBV4-2 ASSQNDYGMREQY
TRBD2 TRBJ2-1 TRBV12-3/TRBV12-4 ASRSTSGGVYNEQF
TRBD2 TRBJ2-1 TRBV7-9 ASSGGTSIGEQF
- TRBJ2-5 TRBV18 ASSPTIRNQETQY
TRBD2 TRBJ2-3 TRBV11-2 ASSLSTSVSTDTQY
- TRBJ1-4 TRBV30 AWSYGRQRGEKLF
TRBD2 TRBJ2-5 TRBV3-1 ASSQGLSGRAVETQY
TRBD1 TRBJ2-7 TRBV7-6 ASSPTGGFNEQY
- TRBJ2-5 TRBV30 AWSKPSTGLASNEQY
- TRBJ2-4 TRBV15 ATSRAGEAKNIQY
- TRBJ2-1 TRBV5-1 ASSLLSGEMGEQF
TRBD1 TRBJ1-1 TRBV6-2/TRBV6-3 ASRAGTGGRKAF
TRBD1 TRBJ2-2 TRBV20-1 SATGTGPSNTGELF
TRBD2 TRBJ2-3 TRBV2 ATSPMASGYTDTQY
TRBD1 TRBJ2-7 TRBV3-1 ASSQGFRTGVDEQY
TRBD2 TRBJ2-1 TRBV7-2 ASSLLAGVNYNEQF
TRBD2 TRBJ2-7 TRBV4-1 ASSLFASSGSIYEQY
- TRBJ1-1 TRBV20-1 SAPGNTGAF
TRBD2 TRBJ2-1 TRBV20-1 SARGGLAGNEQF
- TRBJ2-4 TRBV3-1 ASSQSVARQPKNIQY
- TRBJ1-2 TRBV7-8 ANCPGAGGYT
- TRBJ2-5 TRBV12-3/TRBV12-4 ASSFDGGETQY
- TRBJ2-7 TRBV7-3 ASSSDGYNEQY
- TRBJ1-1 TRBV18 ASSQGGARMNTEAF
- TRBJ1-1 TRBV5-1 ASSLDSTNTEAF
- TRBJ2-7 TRBV4-3 ASSQDVRSHEQY
TRBD2 TRBJ2-3 TRBV7-2 ASSLAGGGTTDTQY
TRBD2 TRBJ2-1 TRBV25-1 ASVGTSGVWGQF
- TRBJ2-1 TRBV5-1 ASSRGDSGPYNEQF
TRBD1 TRBJ2-1 TRBV20-1 SASTGVDLADRQF
TRBD1 TRBJ1-1 TRBV7-9 ASSVYRGLTEAF
- TRBJ2-3 TRBV11-2 ASSDRGQLSTDTQY
TRBD2 - TRBV29-1 SVEGVSGSISDEQY
TRBD2 TRBJ2-3 TRBV27 ASSLGGSIDTQY
- TRBJ2-1 TRBV7-3 ASSLGRGYSSYNEQF
TRBD2 TRBJ2-3 TRBV4-1 ASSQDGPSGGLTDTQY
- TRBJ2-1 TRBV10-3 AISESPDLDEQF
TRBD1 TRBJ1-5 TRBV20-1 SARIPGQGQPQH
TRBD2 TRBJ2-3 TRBV20-1 SASPTSGITDTQY
- TRBJ2-1 TRBV6-2/TRBV6-3 ASEKGLTRYEQF